What follows are 2 T cell receptor beta chains derived from one specimen sequenced in a study of regulatory T cells in long-lasting Graves disease. Investigators prepared the TCR beta libraries by applying iRepertoire HTBI primers and Arm-PCR of CDR3 regions. TCRdb reprocessed the multiplex PCR reads with MiXCR, giving one entry per CDR3 protein. This sample has some 460,000 distinct CDR3 sequences, with roughly 16% found just once. Time point of the sample: newly diagnosed GD, antithyroid drugs for less than 3 months. From RNA extracted from PBMCs, the TCR library was made. Another study also made use of these data, one on T cells in Graves' hyperthyroidism and ophthalmopathy.

The material sequenced was peripheral blood mononuclear cells (PBMCs), taken at new diagnosis, from a patient treated with antithyroid drugs. These receptors originate from a man between 40 and 49 years old with Graves disease.

A remark on this clonotype: This may stem from a read error, because a much larger clone lies one nucleotide away. This chain links TRBV11-3 with TRBJ1-2; TRBD1 is a possible D gene (5 bases). Germline V gene lookup returns CDR1 SGHNT and CDR2 YENEEA. The CDR3 covers 14 residues. CDR3 sequence: CACSPGSSNYGYTF. Written as DNA, the CDR3 is TGTGCCTGCAGCCCAGGGTCGTCTAACTATGGCTACACCTTC.

This clonotype has just a few counts. The conserved final phenylalanine or tryptophan is absent from the CDR3, which likely points to a read error. The limits of the CDR3 on the DNA are not certain, so only TCRdb's listed CDR3 is given. The chain carries TRBV19 and TRBJ1-1; TRBD1 was called by the table and not checked on the DNA. Germline assignment: CDR1 LNHDA and CDR2 SQIVND (reference sequence). The CDR3 adds up to 11 amino acids, both ends counted. CDR3 loop: CASSTRGSHYL.